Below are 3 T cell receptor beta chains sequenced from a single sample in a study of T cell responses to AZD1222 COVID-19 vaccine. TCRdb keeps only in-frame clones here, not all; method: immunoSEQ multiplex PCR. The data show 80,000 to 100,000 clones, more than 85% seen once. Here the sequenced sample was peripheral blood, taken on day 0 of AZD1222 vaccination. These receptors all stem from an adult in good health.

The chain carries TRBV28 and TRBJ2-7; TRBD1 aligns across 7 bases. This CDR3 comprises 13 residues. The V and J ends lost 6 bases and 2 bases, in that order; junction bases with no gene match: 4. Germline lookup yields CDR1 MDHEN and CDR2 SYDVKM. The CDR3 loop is CASRLGTAYEQYF. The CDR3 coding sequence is TGTGCCAGCAGGTTGGGGACAGCCTACGAGCAGTACTTC.

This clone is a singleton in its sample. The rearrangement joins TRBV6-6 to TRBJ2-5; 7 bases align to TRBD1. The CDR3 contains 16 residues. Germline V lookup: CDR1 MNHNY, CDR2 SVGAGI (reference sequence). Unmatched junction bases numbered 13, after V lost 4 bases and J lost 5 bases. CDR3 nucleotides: TGTGCCAGCAGTTCTACAGGGGTTGGCTTAATTGAGACCCAGTACTTC. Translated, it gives CASSSTGVGLIETQYF.

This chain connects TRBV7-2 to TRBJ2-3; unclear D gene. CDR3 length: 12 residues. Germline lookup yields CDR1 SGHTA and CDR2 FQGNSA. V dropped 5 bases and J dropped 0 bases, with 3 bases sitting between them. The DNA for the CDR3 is TGTGCCAGCAGCCGAAGCACAGATACGCAGTATTTT. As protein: CASSRSTDTQYF.